Each of the 7 T cell receptor beta chains below was sequenced from the same sample in a study of OX40 agonist ivuxolimab in advanced cancers. Clones were read by immunoSEQ multiplex PCR, and TCRdb kept only the in-frame ones, dropping some. This table has around 46,000 clones, around 77% appearing once. The specimen was CD4+ or CD8+ T cells sorted from blood, collected in a trial of the OX40 agonist ivuxolimab. All receptors come from an adult with an advanced solid tumor such as melanoma, head and neck, liver or kidney cancer.

This clone was counted a few times. The V call is TRBV5-6, the J call TRBJ1-2; 9 bases are a match to TRBD1. Trimming removed 4 bases from V and 3 bases from J; junction bases left unmatched: 7. The germline gives CDR1 SGHDT, CDR2 YYEEEE. The CDR3 runs 15 residues. In nucleotides, the CDR3 is TGTGCCAGCAGCATGCCGGGACAGGGATACTATGGCTACACCTTC. Its translation: CASSMPGQGYYGYTF. Full variable domain (outside the CDR3, taken from reference TRBV5-6 and TRBJ1-2): DAGVTQSPTHLIKTRGQQVTLRCSPKSGHDTVSWYQQALGQGPQFIFQYYEEEERQRGNFPDRFSGHQFPNYSSELNVNALLLGDSALYLCASSMPGQGYYGYTFGSGTRLTVV.

V gene TRBV19 combines with J gene TRBJ2-1; TRBD1 or TRBD2 may be the D gene (5 bases each). The CDR3 consists of 17 residues. V lost 5 bases to trimming and J lost 2 bases, with 19 bases between them. From germline, CDR1 is LNHDA and CDR2 SQIVND (reference sequence). CDR3 DNA: TGTGCCAGTAGTTCTCCGCCCGGGACGGGGACCTACAATGAGCAGTTCTTC. This encodes CASSSPPGTGTYNEQFF.

Notes on this clone: The junction shows a germline mismatch at one end, possibly a read error. This chain links TRBV15 with TRBJ1-2; 8 nucleotides align to TRBD1. The CDR3 length is 15 residues. Germline assignment: CDR1 LNHNV and CDR2 YYDKDF (reference sequence). CDR3 loop: CATSRDWGRGHGHTF. CDR3 in DNA: TGTGCCACCAGCAGAGATTGGGGCAGGGGGCATGGCCACACCTTC.

The chain has TRBV5-1 and TRBJ2-5; D ambiguous. Per germline, CDR1 SGHRS and CDR2 YFSETQ. Trimming cost V 0 bases and J 0 bases, with 6 bases left between them. The CDR3 spans 14 residues. CDR3 region: CASSLVDYQETQYF. For the CDR3, the DNA is TGCGCCAGCAGCTTGGTAGACTACCAAGAGACCCAGTACTTC. Full variable domain (missing parts from reference TRBV5-1 and TRBJ2-5): KAGVTQTPRYLIKTRGQQVTLSCSPISGHRSVSWYQQTPGQGLQFLFEYFSETQRNKGNFPGRFSGRQFSNSRSEMNVSTLELGDSALYLCASSLVDYQETQYFGPGTRLLVL.

The genes are TRBV6-7 and TRBJ1-2; D unclear. TRBV6-7 has ORF status, its function being uncertain. The germline V and J ends were trimmed by 7 bases and 4 bases, with 10 bases remaining between them. This CDR3 has 12 amino acids. CDR3: CASTDTTYGYTF. The CDR3, as DNA: TGTGCCAGCACAGATACTACCTATGGCTACACCTTC.

This clone was detected a few times. The chain joins TRBV27 to TRBJ2-7; 10 nucleotides agree with TRBD2. After removal of 3 bases from V and 4 bases from J, the junction contained 3 bases not matched to a gene. The germline V gene encodes CDR1 MNHEY and CDR2 SMNVEV (reference sequence). There are 14 residues in the CDR3. The CDR3, as DNA: TGTGCCAGCAGTTTTACAGCGGGAGGGTACGAGCAGTACTTC. Protein sequence: CASSFTAGGYEQYF.

The rearrangement uses TRBV19 and TRBJ2-1; 8 bases map to TRBD2. CDR1 and CDR2 (germline): LNHDA, SQIVND (reference sequence). Germline trimming cut 5 bases from V and 4 bases from J; bases unmatched to any gene: 16. CDR3 length equals 18 residues. Here the CDR3 DNA reads TGTGCCAGTAGTCTTTTTAGAAGAGGGAGCGGGGGTTACAATGAGCAGTTCTTC. It codes for CASSLFRRGSGGYNEQFF.